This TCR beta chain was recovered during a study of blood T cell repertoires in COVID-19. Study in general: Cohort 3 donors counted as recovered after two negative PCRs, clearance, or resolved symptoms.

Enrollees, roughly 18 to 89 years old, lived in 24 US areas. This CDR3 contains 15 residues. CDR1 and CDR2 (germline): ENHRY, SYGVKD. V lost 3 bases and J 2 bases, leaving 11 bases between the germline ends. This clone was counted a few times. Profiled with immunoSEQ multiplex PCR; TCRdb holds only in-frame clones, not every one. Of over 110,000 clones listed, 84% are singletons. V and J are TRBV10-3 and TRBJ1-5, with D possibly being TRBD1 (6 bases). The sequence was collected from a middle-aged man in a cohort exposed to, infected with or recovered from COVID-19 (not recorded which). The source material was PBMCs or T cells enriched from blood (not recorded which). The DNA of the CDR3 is TGTGCCATCAGTGATGGGACACAAGGCAATCAGCCCCAGCATTTT. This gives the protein CAISDGTQGNQPQHF.